This T cell receptor beta chain is from a study of low-dose radiotherapy and immunotherapy resistance in tumors. Across the study: Both drugs were delivered intravenously to patients (nivolumab 240 mg every two weeks and ipilimumab 1 mg/kg every six weeks).

Primers targeting TRAV and TRBV primed first-strand cDNA, covering alpha and beta chains. A roughly 20-cycle PCR with a constant-region primer and V-primer adapter amplified TCRs. Following isolation, mRNA was amplified via in vitro transcription. TCRdb reprocessed the reads with MiXCR, giving one entry per CDR3 protein. The sample records approximately 90,000 distinct CDR3 sequences, 9.4% being singletons. CDR1 and CDR2 (germline): LGHNA, YNFKEQ. The germline V and J ends were trimmed by 0 bases and 1 base, with 9 bases remaining between them. This CDR3 is built from 15 residues. This clonotype was counted at least ten times. Time point described: before trial treatment.

The sample here was PBMCs, taken before treatment. This TCR derives from a male donor with prostate cancer. The chain joins TRBV4-2 to TRBJ1-1; D unresolved. The CDR3 DNA sequence: TGTGCCAGCAGCCAAGATCCAGCCACGAACACTGAAGCTTTCTTT. This gives the protein CASSQDPATNTEAFF.